A selection of T cell receptor beta chains follows, all from one sample in a study of blood T cell repertoires in COVID-19. The repertoire was sequenced with immunoSEQ multiplex PCR; TCRdb's copy has only in-frame clones and lacks some. The table lists approximately 190,000 clones, 84% of them singletons. Sample: peripheral blood. These receptors were obtained from a human donor in a cohort sampled during active COVID-19. Both conserved end residues are part of each CDR3. The order of the fields is clone size, V gene, J gene, D gene, CDR3 DNA, CDR3 protein. The D gene is left open where the match is weak. For some rows the clone size is stated as once, few or many, or as a class when expanded; others skip it.

NA	TRBV19	TRBJ2-4	NA	TGTGCCAGTAGTATGGTTACTCGAAAAAACATTCAGTACTTC	CASSMVTRKNIQYF
NA	TRBV27	TRBJ1-6	TRBD1	TGTGCCAGCAGCCCCGGGACAGGGGTAGAGAAATCCTATAATTCACCCCTCCACTTT	CASSPGTGVEKSYNSPLHF
few	TRBV12-3/TRBV12-4	TRBJ2-1	NA	TGTGCCAGCAGCGCAGACTACAATGAGCAGTTCTTC	CASSADYNEQFF
NA	TRBV9	TRBJ2-5	NA	TGTGCCAGCAGCGGTGGAAAGATCGGGACTTCGATAGAGACCCAGTACTTC	CASSGGKIGTSIETQYF
NA	TRBV9	TRBJ1-2	NA	TGTGCCAGCAGCGTAGTAGATGGCTACACCTTC	CASSVVDGYTF
NA	TRBV5-1	TRBJ1-2	NA	TGCGCCAGCAGCAACGAGGGCTATGGCTACACCTTC	CASSNEGYGYTF
once	TRBV10-3	TRBJ1-5	TRBD1	TGTGCCATCAGTGAGCTTAAGTGGGCAGGGGGCCGGGATCAGCCCCAGCATTTT	CAISELKWAGGRDQPQHF
NA	TRBV7-9	TRBJ2-7	TRBD2	TGTGCCAGCAGTTTACTAGCGGGAGGTCCCCTCGAGCAGTACTTC	CASSLLAGGPLEQYF
NA	TRBV6-2/TRBV6-3	TRBJ1-1	TRBD1	TGTGCCAGCAGTTCGCTCCGGACAGGGCTAATTCCTGAAGCTTTCTTT	CASSSLRTGLIPEAFF
NA	TRBV7-9	TRBJ2-1	TRBD2	TGTGCCAGCAGGACTAGCGGGGGCGGGAATGAGCAGTTCTTC	CASRTSGGGNEQFF
NA	TRBV2	TRBJ2-3	NA	TGTGCCAGCAGTGAACTGGCAGGCCCCACAGATACGCAGTATTTT	CASSELAGPTDTQYF
NA	TRBV6-5	TRBJ2-3	TRBD2	TGTGCCAGCAGTCCCCGGACTAGCGGAAGAGATACGCAGTATTTT	CASSPRTSGRDTQYF
few	TRBV10-3	TRBJ1-2	NA	TGTGCCATCAGTGAGTCAAAGGACTACTATGGCTACACCTTC	CAISESKDYYGYTF
NA	TRBV19	TRBJ1-1	TRBD1	TGTGCCAGTGGAGTGACAGGGCCTAACACTGAAGCTTTCTTT	CASGVTGPNTEAFF
NA	TRBV9	TRBJ1-3	NA	TGTGCCAGCAGCGTAGCGGGTCACTCTGGAAACACCATATATTTT	CASSVAGHSGNTIYF
NA	TRBV5-5	TRBJ2-2	NA	TGTGCCAGCAGCTTGGCCGGGACTCCCACCGGGGAGCTGTTTTTT	CASSLAGTPTGELFF
NA	TRBV19	TRBJ1-2	NA	TGTGCCAGTCAGGGTTTAGGGAACTATGGCTACACCTTC	CASQGLGNYGYTF
NA	TRBV24-1	TRBJ1-3	NA	TGTGCCACCAGTGAGGGGAGGAATCTTGGAAACACCATATATTTT	CATSEGRNLGNTIYF
NA	TRBV27	TRBJ2-1	NA	TGTGCCAGCAGTTTATCGATCAGGGGCCGCAATGAGCAGTTCTTC	CASSLSIRGRNEQFF
NA	TRBV19	TRBJ1-4	NA	TGTGCCAGTAGTATCCCCGGTAATGAAAAACTGTTTTTT	CASSIPGNEKLFF
NA	TRBV29-1	TRBJ1-2	NA	TGCAGCGTTGAAGCACGGAACTATGGCTACACCTTC	CSVEARNYGYTF
NA	TRBV11-3	TRBJ2-2	TRBD1	TGTGCCAGCAGCACATCGTTAACAGGGGACCTTAGCGGGGAGCTGTTTTTT	CASSTSLTGDLSGELFF
once	TRBV6-5	TRBJ1-6	TRBD1	TGTGCCAGCGAGCTATCAGGGGGCCTAAATTCACCCCTCCACTTT	CASELSGGLNSPLHF
once	TRBV7-9	TRBJ1-1	NA	TGTGCCAGCAGCTACGAACTCCTCGGTCCGGCTTTCTTT	CASSYELLGPAFF
NA	TRBV9	TRBJ1-3	NA	TGTGCCAGCTCAGGGAACTCTGGAAACACCATATATTTT	CASSGNSGNTIYF
NA	TRBV24-1	TRBJ2-1	NA	TGTGCCACCAGTGCGGGAGTGAGTGAGCAGTTCTTC	CATSAGVSEQFF
NA	TRBV11-2	TRBJ1-5	NA	TGTGCCAGCAGCTTAGGGATTAACAGGCGGAATCAGCCCCAGCATTTT	CASSLGINRRNQPQHF
NA	TRBV10-3	TRBJ2-7	NA	TGTGCCACCACAGGGAGCTCCTACGAGCAGTACTTC	CATTGSSYEQYF
NA	TRBV6-5	TRBJ1-1	NA	TGTGCCAGCACCTACGGGAACACTGAAGCTTTCTTT	CASTYGNTEAFF
NA	TRBV7-9	TRBJ2-1	TRBD2	TGTGCCAGCAGCATGAGCGGGAGCGACAATGAGCAGTTCTTC	CASSMSGSDNEQFF
NA	TRBV7-6	TRBJ2-5	TRBD2	TGTGCCAGCAGCCCAAGGACTAGCGGGGGGGAGACCCAGTACTTC	CASSPRTSGGETQYF
NA	TRBV5-1	TRBJ1-3	TRBD1	TGCGCCAGCAGCTTGGACAGGGGAGTCTCTGGAAACACCATATATTTT	CASSLDRGVSGNTIYF
few	TRBV11-2	TRBJ1-2	NA	TGTGCCAGCAGCGTCAATCCAGGGGTTGGCTACACCTTC	CASSVNPGVGYTF
NA	TRBV7-6	TRBJ2-1	NA	TGTGCCAGCAGCACACTTAGCGGCCCTTACAATGAGCAGTTCTTC	CASSTLSGPYNEQFF
once	TRBV5-5	TRBJ1-5	TRBD1	TGTGCCAGCAGCTGGATCTTATGGGGACAGGGCTCCAATCAGCCCCAGCATTTT	CASSWILWGQGSNQPQHF